This entry is about one T cell receptor (beta chain). Its antigen is as yet unknown. PCR was performed a second time for about 6 to 12 cycles using a sample-barcoded 5' primer and a J-beta primer mix. A single record per CDR3 protein comes from TCRdb applying MiXCR to the 5' RACE reads. The data contain roughly 1.7 million distinct CDR3 sequences, roughly a third of them singletons. This sample was taken from a study of blood T cells in healthy people across ages. Study summary: Template-switching capture recovered about one barcoded beta molecule per two T cells. Study results and caveats: A greater number of naive CD4+ cells and higher diversity distinguished long-lived donors from aged donors. Donor CMV status, an unknown factor, possibly confounded changes in expanded clonotypes.

Between the trimmed V and J ends, which lost 0 bases and 4 bases, there was a span of 17 bases. Germline V gene sequence: CDR1 DFQATT, CDR2 SNEGSKA (reference sequence). This CDR3 is built from 16 residues. This chain joins TRBV20-1 and TRBJ2-3, with D possibly TRBD1 on 6 matching bases. This TCR was sampled from a woman in her 30s in good health. The sequenced material came from blood. The CDR3 DNA sequence: TGCAGTGCTAGAGATGCAGGGGAGTTTGGGGCAGATACGCAGTATTTT. It encodes CSARDAGEFGADTQYF.